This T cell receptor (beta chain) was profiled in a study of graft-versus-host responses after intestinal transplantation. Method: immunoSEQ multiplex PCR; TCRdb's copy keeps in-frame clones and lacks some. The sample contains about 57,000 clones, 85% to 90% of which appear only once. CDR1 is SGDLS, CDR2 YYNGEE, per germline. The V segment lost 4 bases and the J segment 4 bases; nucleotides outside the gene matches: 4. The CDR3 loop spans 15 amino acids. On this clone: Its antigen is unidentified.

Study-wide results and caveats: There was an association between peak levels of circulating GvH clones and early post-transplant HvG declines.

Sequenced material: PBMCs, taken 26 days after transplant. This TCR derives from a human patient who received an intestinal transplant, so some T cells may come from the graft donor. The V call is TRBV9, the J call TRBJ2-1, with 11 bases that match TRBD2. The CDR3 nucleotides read TGTGCCAGCAGCTTCGGACTAGCGGGTTACAATGAGCAGTTCTTC. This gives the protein CASSFGLAGYNEQFF.